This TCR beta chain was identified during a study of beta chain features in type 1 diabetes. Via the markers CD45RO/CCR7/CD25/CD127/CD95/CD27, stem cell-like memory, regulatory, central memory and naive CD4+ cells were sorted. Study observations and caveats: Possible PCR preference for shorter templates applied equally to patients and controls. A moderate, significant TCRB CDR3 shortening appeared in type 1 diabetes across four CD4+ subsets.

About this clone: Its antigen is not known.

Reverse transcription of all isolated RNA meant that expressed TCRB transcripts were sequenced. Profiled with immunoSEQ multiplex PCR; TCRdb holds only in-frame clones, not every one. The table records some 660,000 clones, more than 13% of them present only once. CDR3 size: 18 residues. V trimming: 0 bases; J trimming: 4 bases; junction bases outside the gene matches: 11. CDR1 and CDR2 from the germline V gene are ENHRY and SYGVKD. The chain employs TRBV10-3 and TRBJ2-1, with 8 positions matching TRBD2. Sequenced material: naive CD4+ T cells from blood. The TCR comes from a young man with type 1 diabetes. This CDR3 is CAISESRSSGVLYNEQFF. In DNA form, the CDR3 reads TGTGCCATCAGTGAGTCACGGAGTAGCGGGGTACTTTACAATGAGCAGTTCTTC.